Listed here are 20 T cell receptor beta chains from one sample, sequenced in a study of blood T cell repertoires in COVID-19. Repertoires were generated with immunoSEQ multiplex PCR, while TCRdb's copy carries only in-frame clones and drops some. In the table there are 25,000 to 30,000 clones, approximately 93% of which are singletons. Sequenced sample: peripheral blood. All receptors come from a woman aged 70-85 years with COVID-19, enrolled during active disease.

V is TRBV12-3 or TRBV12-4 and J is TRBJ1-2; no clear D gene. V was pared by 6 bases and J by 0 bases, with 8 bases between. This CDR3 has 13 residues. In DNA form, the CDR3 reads TGTGCCAGCAGGGAGGGAGCTAACTATGGCTACACCTTC. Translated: CASREGANYGYTF.

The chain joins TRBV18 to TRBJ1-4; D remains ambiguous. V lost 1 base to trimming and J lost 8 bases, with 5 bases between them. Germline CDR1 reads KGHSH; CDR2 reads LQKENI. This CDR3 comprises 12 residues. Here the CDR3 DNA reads TGTGCCAGCTCACCACGAGAAGAAAAACTGTTTTTT. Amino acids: CASSPREEKLFF.

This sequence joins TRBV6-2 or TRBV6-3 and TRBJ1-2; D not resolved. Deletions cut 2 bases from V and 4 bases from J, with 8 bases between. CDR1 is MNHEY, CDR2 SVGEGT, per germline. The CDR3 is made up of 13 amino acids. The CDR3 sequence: CASSYRAGYGYTF. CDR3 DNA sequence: TGTGCCAGCAGTTACCGGGCGGGCTATGGCTACACCTTC.

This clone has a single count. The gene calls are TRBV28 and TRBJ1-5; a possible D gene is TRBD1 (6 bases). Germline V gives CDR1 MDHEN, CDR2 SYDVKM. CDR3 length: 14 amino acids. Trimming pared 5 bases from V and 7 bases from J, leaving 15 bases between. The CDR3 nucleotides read TGTGCCAGCAGTCGATGGACAGCCTGGCAGCCCCAGCATTTT. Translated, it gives CASSRWTAWQPQHF.

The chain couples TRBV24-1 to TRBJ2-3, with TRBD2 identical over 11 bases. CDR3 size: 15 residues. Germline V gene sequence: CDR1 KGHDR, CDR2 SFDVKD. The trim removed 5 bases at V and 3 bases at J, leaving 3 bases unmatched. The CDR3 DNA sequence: TGTGCCACCAGTGCCCTAGCGGGAGGTACAGATACGCAGTATTTT. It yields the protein CATSALAGGTDTQYF.

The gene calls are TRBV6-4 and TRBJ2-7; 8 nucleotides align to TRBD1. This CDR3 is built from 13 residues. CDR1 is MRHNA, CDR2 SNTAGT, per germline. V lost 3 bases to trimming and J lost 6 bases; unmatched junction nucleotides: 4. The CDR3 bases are TGTGCCAGCAGTGATCAAACAGGGGGCGAGCAGTACTTC. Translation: CASSDQTGGEQYF.

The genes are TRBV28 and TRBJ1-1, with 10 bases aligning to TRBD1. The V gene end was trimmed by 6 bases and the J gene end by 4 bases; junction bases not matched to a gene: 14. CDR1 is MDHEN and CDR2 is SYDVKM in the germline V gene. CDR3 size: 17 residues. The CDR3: CASRQPSGTGASTEAFF. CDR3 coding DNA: TGTGCCAGCAGACAACCCTCCGGGACAGGGGCTTCCACTGAAGCTTTCTTT. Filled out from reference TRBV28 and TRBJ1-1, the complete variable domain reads DVKVTQSSRYLVKRTGEKVFLECVQDMDHENMFWYRQDPGLGLRLIYFSYDVKMKEKGDIPEGYSVSREKKERFSLILESASTNQTSMYLCASRQPSGTGASTEAFFGQGTRLTVV.

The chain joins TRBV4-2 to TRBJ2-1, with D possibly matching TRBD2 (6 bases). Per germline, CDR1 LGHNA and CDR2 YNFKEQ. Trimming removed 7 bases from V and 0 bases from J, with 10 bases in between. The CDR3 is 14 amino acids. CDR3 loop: CASNERASYNEQFF. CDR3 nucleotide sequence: TGTGCCAGCAACGAGCGGGCCTCCTACAATGAGCAGTTCTTC.

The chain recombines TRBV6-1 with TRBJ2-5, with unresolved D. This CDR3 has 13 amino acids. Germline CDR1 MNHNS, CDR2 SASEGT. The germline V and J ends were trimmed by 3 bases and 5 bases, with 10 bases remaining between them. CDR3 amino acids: CASSDSGDETQYF. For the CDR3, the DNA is TGTGCCAGCAGTGATTCCGGAGACGAGACCCAGTACTTC.

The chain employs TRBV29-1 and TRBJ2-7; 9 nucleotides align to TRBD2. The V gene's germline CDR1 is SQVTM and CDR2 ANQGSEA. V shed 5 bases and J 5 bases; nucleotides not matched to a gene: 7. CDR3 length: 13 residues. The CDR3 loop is CSVSSGDNNEQYF. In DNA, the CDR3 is TGCAGCGTTTCTAGCGGGGACAATAACGAGCAGTACTTC.

CDR3 sequence reads: CASSALTGLNTEAFF. As DNA, the CDR3 is TGTGCCAGCAGCGCGCTGACAGGGCTGAACACTGAAGCTTTCTTT. The V gene is TRBV7-9, the J gene TRBJ1-1; 7 positions match TRBD1. With V trimmed by 5 bases and J by 0 bases, 6 bases remained unmatched. Germline V gives CDR1 SEHNR, CDR2 FQNEAQ (reference sequence). CDR3 length: 15 amino acids. Full variable domain (outside the CDR3, taken from reference TRBV7-9 and TRBJ1-1): DTGVSQNPRHKITKRGQNVTFRCDPISEHNRLYWYRQTLGQGPEFLTYFQNEAQLEKSRLLSDRFSAERPKGSFSTLEIQRTEQGDSAMYLCASSALTGLNTEAFFGQGTRLTVV.

The CDR3 DNA reads as TGTGCCAGCAGTTTAACGCAGTACCAAATCAATCAGCCCCAGCATTTT. Its translation: CASSLTQYQINQPQHF. The chain uses TRBV28 and TRBJ1-5; D gene uncertain. In germline, CDR1 is MDHEN, CDR2 SYDVKM. The V gene lost 2 bases and the J gene lost 3 bases, with 14 bases spanning the gap. The CDR3 is 16 amino acids.

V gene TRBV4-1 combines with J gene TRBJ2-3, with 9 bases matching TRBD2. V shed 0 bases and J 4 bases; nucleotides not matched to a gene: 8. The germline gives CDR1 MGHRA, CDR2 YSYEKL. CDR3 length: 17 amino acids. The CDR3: CASSQEVAGGGSDTQYF. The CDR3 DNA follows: TGCGCCAGCAGCCAAGAGGTCGCGGGAGGGGGCTCAGATACGCAGTATTTT.

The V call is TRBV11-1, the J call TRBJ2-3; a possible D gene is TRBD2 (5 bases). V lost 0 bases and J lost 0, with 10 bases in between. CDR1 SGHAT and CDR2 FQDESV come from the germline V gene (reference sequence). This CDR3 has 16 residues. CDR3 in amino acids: CASSLAKRTSTDTQYF. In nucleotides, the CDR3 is TGTGCCAGCAGCTTAGCGAAACGGACTAGCACAGATACGCAGTATTTT.

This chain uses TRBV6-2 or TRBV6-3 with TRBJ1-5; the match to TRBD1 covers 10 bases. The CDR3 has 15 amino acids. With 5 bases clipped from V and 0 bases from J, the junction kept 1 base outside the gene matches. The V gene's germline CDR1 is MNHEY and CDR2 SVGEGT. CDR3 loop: CASSRTGGSNQPQHF. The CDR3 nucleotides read TGTGCCAGCAGTAGGACAGGGGGTAGCAATCAGCCCCAGCATTTT.

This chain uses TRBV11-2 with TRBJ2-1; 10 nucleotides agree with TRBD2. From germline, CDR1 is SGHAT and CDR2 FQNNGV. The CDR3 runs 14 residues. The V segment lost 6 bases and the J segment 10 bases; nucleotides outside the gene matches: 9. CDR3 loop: CASSPSGREGEQFF. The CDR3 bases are TGTGCCAGCAGTCCCAGCGGGAGGGAAGGAGAGCAGTTCTTC.

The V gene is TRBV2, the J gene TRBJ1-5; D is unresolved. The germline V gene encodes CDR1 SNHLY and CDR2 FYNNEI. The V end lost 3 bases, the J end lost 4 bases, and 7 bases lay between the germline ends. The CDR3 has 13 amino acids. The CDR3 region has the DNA TGTGCCAGCAGTGACCCAGATAATCAGCCCCAGCATTTT. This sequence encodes CASSDPDNQPQHF.

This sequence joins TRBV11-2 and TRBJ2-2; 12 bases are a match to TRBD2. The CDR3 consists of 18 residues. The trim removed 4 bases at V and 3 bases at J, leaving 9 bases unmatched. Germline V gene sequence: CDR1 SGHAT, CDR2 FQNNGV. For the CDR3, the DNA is TGTGCCAGCAGCTGGTTGGGGAGACTAGCGGGAGACACCGGGGAGCTGTTTTTT. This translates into CASSWLGRLAGDTGELFF.

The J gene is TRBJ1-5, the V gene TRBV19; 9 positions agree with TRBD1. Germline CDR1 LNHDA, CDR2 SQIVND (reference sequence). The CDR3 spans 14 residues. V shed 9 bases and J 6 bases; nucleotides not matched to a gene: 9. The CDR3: CASRRTGEGQPQHF. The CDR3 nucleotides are TGTGCCAGCCGACGGACAGGGGAGGGTCAGCCCCAGCATTTT.

In DNA, the CDR3 is TGCAATGTAGCTCAGAACAATGAGCAGTTCTTC. The encoded protein is CNVAQNNEQFF. This chain joins TRBV29-1 and TRBJ2-1; D gene uncertain. Germline values: CDR1 SQVTM, CDR2 ANQGSEA. CDR3 length: 11 residues.